These 20 T cell receptor beta chains were sequenced from one sample in a study of naive and memory T cell subsets. Study conclusions and caveats: Possibly reflecting memory cells re-expressing CD45RA, a few larger clonotypes occurred in naive repertoires, especially CD8.

The antigens for these receptors are not known. An equimolar mix of two oligonucleotides served as the beta constant-region primer for TRBC1 and TRBC2. Nested alpha and beta constant-region primers with the SP2 primer drove four PCR rounds on ligated cDNA. TCRdb redid the calling of the UMI-ligation and nested PCR reads with MiXCR, one entry per CDR3 protein. The data show 140,000 to 150,000 distinct CDR3 sequences, with 22% seen just once and 0.11% held by the top ten. The specimen was naive CD4+ T cells from blood. All receptors derive from a human donor in good health.

V usage is TRBV29-1 and J usage is TRBJ1-1; 7 bases fit TRBD1. V trimming: 3 bases; J trimming: 2 bases; junction bases outside the gene matches: 3. CDR3 length equals 13 residues. CDR1 is SQVTM and CDR2 is ANQGSEA in the germline V gene. The CDR3 protein is CSVEGTANTEAFF. In DNA form, the CDR3 reads TGCAGCGTTGAGGGGACAGCCAACACTGAAGCTTTCTTT.

This clonotype has more than one count but fewer than ten. This chain connects TRBV2 to TRBJ2-1, with 7 bases that match TRBD1. Germline V gene data show CDR1 as SNHLY and CDR2 as FYNNEI. J gave up 7 bases and V 9 bases, and 6 bases lay outside the gene matches. This CDR3 is 12 amino acids long. CDR3 loop: CARRGQSNEQFF. DNA of the CDR3: TGTGCCAGGAGGGGACAGTCGAATGAGCAGTTCTTC.

This clonotype has at least ten counts. CDR3 nucleotides: TGTGCCAGCAGTTTAAGGCGGGAACCATACAATGAGCAGTTCTTC. As protein: CASSLRREPYNEQFF. The chain combines TRBV12-3 or TRBV12-4 with TRBJ2-1, with D perhaps TRBD2 (6 bases). The CDR3 extends over 15 amino acids. V was cut by 2 bases and J by 4 bases, with 12 bases left in between.

V gene TRBV7-9 combines with J gene TRBJ2-1; 11 positions agree with TRBD2. The CDR3 loop spans 16 amino acids. J lost 4 bases, V lost 2 bases, and 4 bases had no gene match. In germline, CDR1 is SEHNR, CDR2 FQNEAQ (reference sequence). The CDR3 sequence: CASSLPTSGIYNEQFF. As DNA, the CDR3 is TGTGCCAGCAGCTTACCGACTAGCGGGATATACAATGAGCAGTTCTTC. Together with reference TRBV7-9 and TRBJ2-1, the CDR3 gives the full variable domain: DTGVSQNPRHKITKRGQNVTFRCDPISEHNRLYWYRQTLGQGPEFLTYFQNEAQLEKSRLLSDRFSAERPKGSFSTLEIQRTEQGDSAMYLCASSLPTSGIYNEQFFGPGTRLTVL.

V gene TRBV5-5 combines with J gene TRBJ2-5, with a weak D call TRBD1 (6 bases). The CDR3 is made up of 13 amino acids. Germline-derived CDR1 and CDR2 are SGHKS and YYEKEE (reference sequence). Trimming shortened V by 8 bases and J by 4 bases, and 15 bases separated the two germline ends. CDR3 in amino acids: CASQKGVIETQYF. DNA for the CDR3: TGTGCCAGTCAAAAGGGGGTAATAGAGACCCAGTACTTC.

This clonotype showed up just a few times. The V and J genes are TRBV18 and TRBJ1-6; the D is unclear. Germline V gene data show CDR1 as KGHSH and CDR2 as LQKENI. This CDR3 is built from 12 residues. The V gene lost 3 bases and the J gene lost 8 bases, with 5 bases spanning the gap. CDR3 region: CASSPSYSPLHF. The DNA of the CDR3 is TGTGCCAGCTCACCTTCCTATTCACCCCTCCACTTT.

The CDR3 protein is CASSQNRGNYGYTF. The CDR3 coding sequence is TGTGCCAGCAGCCAAAACCGGGGCAACTATGGCTACACCTTC. This chain joins TRBV3-1 and TRBJ1-2, with D possibly being TRBD1 (5 bases). CDR3 size: 14 residues. V shed 2 bases and J shed 2 bases, with 9 bases lying between them. Germline assignment: CDR1 LGHDT and CDR2 YNNKEL (reference sequence).

This chain connects TRBV20-1 to TRBJ2-1; TRBD2 is a possible D gene (5 bases). Germline CDR1 reads DFQATT; CDR2 reads SNEGSKA (reference sequence). The CDR3 is 15 amino acids. Trimming removed 1 base at V and 3 bases at J, with 13 bases between. CDR3 region: CSARGFSAHYNEQFF. CDR3 nucleotides: TGCAGTGCTAGAGGCTTTAGCGCGCACTACAATGAGCAGTTCTTC.

The chain joins TRBV5-4 to TRBJ1-1, with a weak D call TRBD1 (5 bases). From germline, CDR1 is SGHNT and CDR2 YYREEE (reference sequence). The CDR3 runs to 13 residues. Trimming took 2 bases from V and 5 from J, leaving 10 bases between them. The CDR3 reads CASSLPGLTEAFF. Here the CDR3 DNA reads TGTGCCAGCAGCTTACCAGGGTTAACTGAAGCTTTCTTT.

This clonotype was counted a few times. The V and J genes are TRBV20-1 and TRBJ1-1; 10 bases match TRBD1. The CDR3 consists of 19 residues. Germline V lookup: CDR1 DFQATT, CDR2 SNEGSKA (reference sequence). V was clipped by 5 bases and J by 0 bases; unmatched bases: 18. The CDR3 DNA follows: TGCAGTGCTCCGATCGTTGGCCTGGGACAGGGGCTCTTGAACACTGAAGCTTTCTTT. Translation: CSAPIVGLGQGLLNTEAFF.

The chain is built from TRBV20-1 and TRBJ1-1; no clear D gene. The CDR3 consists of 12 residues. Germline values: CDR1 DFQATT, CDR2 SNEGSKA (reference sequence). Trimming pared 6 bases from V and 1 base from J, leaving 9 bases between. CDR3 nucleotides: TGCAGTGCAACCCCAGGGAACACTGAAGCTTTCTTT. This sequence encodes CSATPGNTEAFF.

This clonotype was counted between two and nine times. This chain links TRBV7-2 with TRBJ2-1; D could derive from TRBD1 or TRBD2 (6 bases each). CDR1 and CDR2 (germline): SGHTA, FQGNSA. The CDR3 sequence is 13 residues long. Trimming took 6 bases from V and 10 from J, leaving 16 bases between them. The CDR3 DNA reads as TGTGCCAGCAGTAAGACGGGGGCAAGGGAGCAGTTCTTC. Translating it yields CASSKTGAREQFF.

This clonotype was found a few times. V gene TRBV10-3 combines with J gene TRBJ2-1, with 7 bases lining up with TRBD1. From germline, CDR1 is ENHRY and CDR2 SYGVKD. The CDR3 runs 16 residues. J gave up 0 bases and V 7 bases, and 9 bases lay outside the gene matches. CDR3 sequence (DNA): TGTGCCATCAAGGGGGCGCAGGGCCCCTCCTACAATGAGCAGTTCTTC. Residues: CAIKGAQGPSYNEQFF.

On this clonotype: The junction differs from germline at one of its ends, possibly a read error. The chain joins TRBV6-1 to TRBJ2-3, with 9 bases aligning to TRBD2. The germline V gene encodes CDR1 MNHNS and CDR2 SASEGT. CDR3 length equals 15 residues. The CDR3 sequence is CASSGRGRASDTQNF. DNA of the CDR3: TGTGCCAGCAGTGGTCGCGGGAGGGCATCCGATACGCAGAATTTT.

The sample holds a few counts of this clonotype. The gene calls are TRBV19 and TRBJ2-5; the D is unclear. The CDR3 covers 14 residues. The germline CDR1 and CDR2 sequences are LNHDA and SQIVND (reference sequence). Deletions cut 8 bases from V and 4 bases from J, with 17 bases between. As DNA, the CDR3 is TGTGCCAGTTCCACTCCGGGCAACCTAGAGACCCAGTACTTC. Its translation: CASSTPGNLETQYF.

This rearrangement joins TRBV7-8 to TRBJ2-7; 7 bases match TRBD2. V gave up 5 bases and J gave up 3 bases; unmatched junction bases: 10. Germline-derived CDR1 and CDR2 are SGHVS and FQNEAQ. There are 15 residues in the CDR3. The CDR3 loop is CASSHRRGTDYEQYF. The CDR3 coding sequence is TGTGCCAGCAGCCACCGGCGGGGGACGGACTACGAGCAGTACTTC.

The chain has TRBV28 and TRBJ2-6; D is unresolved. The CDR3 is made up of 16 amino acids. CDR1 is MDHEN, CDR2 SYDVKM, per germline. V was cut by 5 bases and J by 4 bases, with 15 bases left in between. The CDR3 here is CASSPPWGTGANVLTF. The CDR3 DNA reads TGTGCCAGCAGTCCCCCCTGGGGTACAGGGGCCAACGTCCTGACTTTC.

This clonotype was detected many times. The rearrangement links TRBV28 to TRBJ2-7, with D uncertain. The V and J ends lost 7 bases and 3 bases respectively, with 4 bases between them. The CDR3 consists of 10 residues. The germline gives CDR1 MDHEN, CDR2 SYDVKM. The CDR3 bases are TGTGCCAGCATGGGCTACGAGCAGTACTTC. Amino acid sequence: CASMGYEQYF. Based on the CDR3 plus reference TRBV28 and TRBJ2-7, the full variable domain is DVKVTQSSRYLVKRTGEKVFLECVQDMDHENMFWYRQDPGLGLRLIYFSYDVKMKEKGDIPEGYSVSREKKERFSLILESASTNQTSMYLCASMGYEQYFGPGTRLTVT.

This clonotype occurred many times. The V gene is TRBV18, the J gene TRBJ2-7; possibly TRBD1 for D (6 bases). The CDR3 loop spans 12 amino acids. Trimming left V 6 bases short and J 3 bases short, with 9 bases between. Germline V gene data show CDR1 as KGHSH and CDR2 as LQKENI. The CDR3 spells CASSHRDYEQYF. The CDR3 coding sequence is TGTGCCAGCTCCCACAGGGACTACGAGCAGTACTTC.

This clonotype was counted only a few times. This chain joins TRBV5-1 and TRBJ1-6, with 12 bases identical to TRBD1. The ends lost 3 bases at V and 6 bases at J; junction bases unmatched: 4. The V gene's germline CDR1 is SGHRS and CDR2 YFSETQ. This CDR3 region has 16 residues. The CDR3 DNA is TGCGCCAGCAGCTCGGGACAGGGGGCGTTTAATTCACCCCTCCACTTT. Protein sequence: CASSSGQGAFNSPLHF.